Below, 21 T cell receptor beta chains from the same sample are listed, as sequenced in a study of Ad26.COV2.S vaccination and SARS-CoV-2 variants. Treatment described: 15 to 20 received Ad26.COV2.S at low or high dose, single or two shots; several received placebo; per-sample allocation not given. Vaccine and placebo recipients were sampled on day 63 after the first injection. Produced via immunoSEQ multiplex PCR; TCRdb's table is partial and in-frame only. The sample contains 350,000 to 400,000 clones, around nine tenths of which appear only once. The sample here was peripheral blood, taken in a trial of Ad26.COV2.S vaccine versus placebo. Receptor source: a person between 18 and 59 years old who received the Ad26.COV2.S COVID-19 vaccine or a placebo.

V is TRBV5-1 and J is TRBJ2-7, with a possible D match to TRBD2 (6 bases). With 4 bases removed from V and 2 bases from J, the gap between germline ends came to 19 bases. Germline V gene lookup returns CDR1 SGHRS and CDR2 YFSETQ. The CDR3 has 16 amino acids. In nucleotides, the CDR3 is TGCGCCAGCAGCCCCCGGGACTCCGCCTTACCCTACGAGCAGTACTTC. Amino acid sequence: CASSPRDSALPYEQYF.

With regard to this clone: This same CDR3 is encoded by further DNA sequences in the sample. As DNA, the CDR3 is TGTGCCAGCAGCCCCAGACTAGCGGGAGCAAATGAGCAGTTCTTC. Its protein product is CASSPRLAGANEQFF. The chain employs TRBV7-9 and TRBJ2-1, with 12 bases fitting TRBD2. Germline V CDR1 and CDR2: SEHNR, FQNEAQ (reference sequence). Trimming removed 5 bases from V and 7 bases from J; junction bases left unmatched: 6. This CDR3 spans 15 amino acids.

This clone was recorded once. V and J are TRBV5-5 and TRBJ2-4; no definite D call. The CDR3 spans 16 residues. Germline V gives CDR1 SGHKS, CDR2 YYEKEE (reference sequence). With 5 bases removed from V and 1 base from J, the gap between germline ends came to 16 bases. Written as DNA, the CDR3 is TGTGCCAGCAGTCCCGTACCGGCCGGGGCCAAAAACATTCAGTACTTC. Protein product: CASSPVPAGAKNIQYF.

The V gene is TRBV29-1, the J gene TRBJ1-2; unclear D gene. Germline-derived CDR1 and CDR2 are SQVTM and ANQGSEA. V was shortened by 4 bases and J by 6 bases, with 12 bases between the two germline ends. This CDR3 has 12 residues. The CDR3 spells CSVAGYPNGYTF. The CDR3 DNA sequence: TGCAGCGTTGCCGGGTACCCCAATGGCTACACCTTC. Drawing the rest from reference TRBV29-1 and TRBJ1-2, the complete variable domain is SAVISQKPSRDICQRGTSLTIQCQVDSQVTMMFWYRQQPGQSLTLIATANQGSEATYESGFVIDKFPISRPNLTFSTLTVSNMSPEDSSIYLCSVAGYPNGYTFGSGTRLTVV.

This rearrangement joins TRBV21-1 to TRBJ1-2. TRBV21-1 is assigned pseudogene status. The CDR3 sequence is 14 residues long. The CDR3 sequence is CASSRRGPPHGYTF. CDR3 nucleotides: TGTGCCAGCAGCAGACGGGGACCGCCCCATGGCTACACCTTC.

The J gene is TRBJ1-5, the V gene TRBV7-2; no definite D call. Germline values: CDR1 SGHTA, CDR2 FQGNSA. The V end lost 4 bases, the J end lost 1 base, and 11 bases lay between the germline ends. CDR3 length: 15 amino acids. CDR3 sequence: CASSWRGGSNQPQHF. DNA of the CDR3: TGTGCCAGCAGCTGGAGAGGCGGGAGCAATCAGCCCCAGCATTTT.

The chain uses TRBV5-1 and TRBJ1-6; 10 nucleotides line up with TRBD1. Germline V gives CDR1 SGHRS, CDR2 YFSETQ. The CDR3 length is 16 residues. The V segment lost 5 bases and the J segment 2 bases; nucleotides outside the gene matches: 4. The CDR3 is CASSFGTGAYNSPLHF. The CDR3, as DNA: TGCGCCAGCAGTTTCGGGACAGGGGCCTATAATTCACCCCTCCACTTT.

The gene calls are TRBV7-2 and TRBJ1-5; D is perhaps TRBD1 (6 bases). This CDR3 has 15 amino acids. V gave up 5 bases and J gave up 3 bases, with 14 bases separating them. Looked up from germline, CDR1 is SGHTA and CDR2 is FQGNSA. The chain's CDR3 is CASSKERGNNQPQHF. The CDR3 DNA follows: TGTGCCAGCAGCAAAGAGAGGGGGAACAATCAGCCCCAGCATTTT.

The chain uses TRBV27 and TRBJ1-2; maybe TRBD1 (6 bases). This CDR3 is 15 amino acids long. The V gene lost 2 bases and the J gene lost 0 bases, with 10 bases spanning the gap. Germline V lookup: CDR1 MNHEY, CDR2 SMNVEV (reference sequence). The CDR3 DNA reads as TGTGCCAGCAGTTTAATTGGGGGGCCTAACTATGGCTACACCTTC. Translation gives CASSLIGGPNYGYTF.

The J gene is TRBJ2-5, the V gene TRBV5-1; 7 positions agree with TRBD1. V lost 4 bases to trimming and J lost 4 bases; unmatched junction nucleotides: 7. CDR3 length: 14 residues. Germline-derived CDR1 and CDR2 are SGHRS and YFSETQ. This CDR3 reads CASSATTGRETQYF. The DNA of the CDR3 is TGCGCCAGCAGCGCGACGACAGGGCGAGAGACCCAGTACTTC.

The J gene is TRBJ2-5, the V gene TRBV18; unclear D gene. The germline V and J ends were trimmed by 3 bases and 2 bases, with 16 bases remaining between them. CDR1 KGHSH and CDR2 LQKENI come from the germline V gene. CDR3 length equals 16 residues. CDR3 residues: CASSPNEVLGQETQYF. Written as DNA, the CDR3 is TGTGCCAGCTCACCGAACGAGGTTCTTGGGCAAGAGACCCAGTACTTC.

This clone was seen more than once but under ten times. V gene TRBV4-1 combines with J gene TRBJ2-2; TRBD2 agrees at 7 bases. Germline-derived CDR1 and CDR2 are MGHRA and YSYEKL. This CDR3 has 13 residues. With 4 bases clipped from V and 7 bases from J, the junction kept 3 bases outside the gene matches. The CDR3 protein is CASSRSGNGELFF. CDR3 nucleotides: TGCGCCAGCAGCCGCAGCGGGAACGGGGAGCTGTTTTTT.

The rearrangement links TRBV6-5 to TRBJ2-7; D is undetermined. The CDR3 contains 14 residues. CDR1 is MNHEY, CDR2 SVGAGI, per germline. The V gene lost 1 base and the J gene lost 2 bases, with 9 bases spanning the gap. Here the CDR3 reads CASSYFNGPYEQYF. As DNA, the CDR3 is TGTGCCAGCAGTTACTTTAACGGACCCTACGAGCAGTACTTC.

The J gene is TRBJ1-2, the V gene TRBV6-5; 12 positions agree with TRBD1. The germline gives CDR1 MNHEY, CDR2 SVGAGI. CDR3 length equals 15 residues. The trim removed 2 bases at V and 4 bases at J, leaving 2 bases unmatched. CDR3 sequence reads: CASSYGTGGSYGYTF. In DNA, the CDR3 is TGTGCCAGCAGTTACGGGACAGGGGGCAGCTATGGCTACACCTTC.

V is TRBV4-1 and J is TRBJ2-1; 11 bases line up with TRBD2. The CDR3 spans 15 residues. V lost 4 bases to trimming and J lost 15 bases; unmatched junction nucleotides: 14. Germline CDR1 and CDR2: MGHRA and YSYEKL. CDR3 nucleotides: TGCGCCAGCAGCCCGGACCCCAATAGCGGGGGGGCGCTGTTCTTC. This translates into CASSPDPNSGGALFF.

This clone was seen a single time. V and J are TRBV6-4 and TRBJ2-1, with 10 bases that match TRBD1. The CDR3 is 12 residues long. CDR1 and CDR2 (germline): MRHNA, SNTAGT. Trimming removed 9 bases from V and 9 bases from J; junction bases left unmatched: 5. The CDR3 nucleotides read TGTGCCAGTGGACAGGGGGAAGGTGAGCAGTTCTTC. Residues: CASGQGEGEQFF.

V usage is TRBV7-2 and J usage is TRBJ2-3; 8 nucleotides match TRBD2. The CDR3 runs 15 residues. Per germline, CDR1 SGHTA and CDR2 FQGNSA. The junction had 7 bases not matched to a gene; V was cut back by 4 bases and J by 4 bases. CDR3 nucleotides: TGTGCCAGCAGCTCAATGATGGGACTAGCAGATACGCAGTATTTT. Encoded protein: CASSSMMGLADTQYF.

The chain recombines TRBV6-1 with TRBJ1-5, with a tentative D call TRBD1 (5 bases). V was cut by 2 bases and J by 1 base, with 12 bases left in between. The CDR3 consists of 16 residues. CDR1 MNHNS and CDR2 SASEGT come from the germline V gene. The chain's CDR3 is CASSERGRESNQPQHF. The CDR3 region has the DNA TGTGCCAGCAGTGAAAGAGGCAGGGAGAGCAATCAGCCCCAGCATTTT.

The chain links TRBV5-8 to TRBJ1-2; perhaps TRBD1 as D (6 bases). Trimming pared 7 bases from V and 2 bases from J, leaving 18 bases between. CDR3 length equals 15 residues. Germline V lookup: CDR1 SGHTS, CDR2 YDEGEE. The CDR3 nucleotides are TGTGCCAGCTGGCAGGGGACTCCGGCCAACTATGGCTACACCTTC. This gives the protein CASWQGTPANYGYTF.

This chain joins TRBV18 and TRBJ2-5; 9 bases map to TRBD2. The J segment lost 0 bases and the V segment lost 6 bases, leaving 8 bases of the junction unmatched. The length of the CDR3 is 16 residues. Germline CDR1 KGHSH, CDR2 LQKENI. Written as DNA, the CDR3 is TGTGCCAGCTCGTTCAGCGGGGGGACCTACCAAGAGACCCAGTACTTC. This codes for CASSFSGGTYQETQYF.

The table lists this clone with a count of one. The CDR3 spells CASGEGNTIYF. As DNA, the CDR3 is TGTGCCAGCGGGGAAGGAAACACCATATATTTT. This chain uses TRBV7-9 with TRBJ1-3; D is uncertain. The V gene lost 8 bases and the J gene lost 4 bases, with 6 bases spanning the gap. The CDR3 spans 11 residues. In germline, CDR1 is SEHNR, CDR2 FQNEAQ (reference sequence).